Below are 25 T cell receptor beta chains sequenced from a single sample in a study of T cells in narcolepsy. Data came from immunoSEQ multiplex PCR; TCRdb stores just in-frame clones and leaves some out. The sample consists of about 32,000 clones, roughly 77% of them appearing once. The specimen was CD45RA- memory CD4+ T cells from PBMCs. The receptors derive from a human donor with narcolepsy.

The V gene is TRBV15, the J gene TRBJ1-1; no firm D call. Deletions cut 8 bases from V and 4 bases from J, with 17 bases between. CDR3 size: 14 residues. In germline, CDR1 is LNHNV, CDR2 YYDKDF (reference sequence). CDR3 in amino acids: CATLAQAGLTEAFF. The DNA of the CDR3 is TGTGCCACCCTAGCTCAGGCAGGCCTCACTGAAGCTTTCTTT.

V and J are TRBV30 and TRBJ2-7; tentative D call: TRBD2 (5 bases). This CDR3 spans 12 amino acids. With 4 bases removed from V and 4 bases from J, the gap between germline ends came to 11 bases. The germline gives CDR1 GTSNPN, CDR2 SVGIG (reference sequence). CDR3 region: CAWNRGSYEQYF. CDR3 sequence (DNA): TGTGCCTGGAATCGAGGGTCGTACGAGCAGTACTTC.

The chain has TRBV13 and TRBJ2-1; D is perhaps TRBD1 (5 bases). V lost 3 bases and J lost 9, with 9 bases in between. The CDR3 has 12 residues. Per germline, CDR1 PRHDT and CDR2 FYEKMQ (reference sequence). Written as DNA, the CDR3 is TGTGCCAGCAGCTTTAGGGGCAGTGAGCAGTTCTTC. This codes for CASSFRGSEQFF.

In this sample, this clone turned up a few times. CDR3 sequence reads: CAWSRGLEEETQYF. CDR3 DNA sequence: TGTGCCTGGAGTCGCGGACTTGAGGAAGAGACCCAGTACTTC. V gene TRBV30 combines with J gene TRBJ2-5, with D possibly matching TRBD2 (5 bases). This CDR3 region has 14 residues. CDR1 and CDR2 (germline): GTSNPN, SVGIG (reference sequence). Trimming shortened V by 2 bases and J by 3 bases, and 13 bases separated the two germline ends.

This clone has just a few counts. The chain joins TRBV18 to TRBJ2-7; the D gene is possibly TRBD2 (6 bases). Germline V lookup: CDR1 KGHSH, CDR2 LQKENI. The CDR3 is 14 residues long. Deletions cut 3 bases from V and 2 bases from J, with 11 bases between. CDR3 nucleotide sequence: TGTGCCAGCTCACCCCGTAGCGGAACCTACGAGCAGTACTTC. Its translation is CASSPRSGTYEQYF.

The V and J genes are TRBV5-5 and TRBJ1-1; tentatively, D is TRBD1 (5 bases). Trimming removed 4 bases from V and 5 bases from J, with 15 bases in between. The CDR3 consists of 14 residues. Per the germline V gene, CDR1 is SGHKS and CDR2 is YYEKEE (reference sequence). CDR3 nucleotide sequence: TGTGCCAGCAGCCAGGTGGGGCAGGAGACTGAAGCTTTCTTT. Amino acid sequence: CASSQVGQETEAFF.

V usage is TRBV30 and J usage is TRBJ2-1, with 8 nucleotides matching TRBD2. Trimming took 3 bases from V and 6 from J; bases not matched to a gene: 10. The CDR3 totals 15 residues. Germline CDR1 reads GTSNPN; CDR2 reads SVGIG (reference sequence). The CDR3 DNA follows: TGTGCCTGGAGGGGTTTAGCGGGGATTGTCAATGAGCAGTTCTTC. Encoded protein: CAWRGLAGIVNEQFF.

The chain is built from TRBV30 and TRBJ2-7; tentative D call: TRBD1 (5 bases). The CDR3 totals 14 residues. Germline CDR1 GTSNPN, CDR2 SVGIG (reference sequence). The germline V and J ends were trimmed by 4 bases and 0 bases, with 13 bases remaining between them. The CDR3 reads CAWKKGPSSYEQYF. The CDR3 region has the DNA TGTGCCTGGAAAAAGGGGCCAAGCTCCTACGAGCAGTACTTC.

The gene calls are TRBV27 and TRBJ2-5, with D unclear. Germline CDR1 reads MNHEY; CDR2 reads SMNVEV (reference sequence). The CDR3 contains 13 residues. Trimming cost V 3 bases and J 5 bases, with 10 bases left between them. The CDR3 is CASSFPGWETQYF. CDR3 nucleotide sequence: TGTGCCAGCAGTTTTCCCGGTTGGGAGACCCAGTACTTC.

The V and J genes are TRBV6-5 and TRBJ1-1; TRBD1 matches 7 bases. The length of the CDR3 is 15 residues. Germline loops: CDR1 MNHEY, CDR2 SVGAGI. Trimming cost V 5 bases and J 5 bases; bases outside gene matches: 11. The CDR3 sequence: CASSVLRQGGTEAFF. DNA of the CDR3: TGTGCCAGCAGTGTTCTTAGACAGGGAGGAACTGAAGCTTTCTTT.

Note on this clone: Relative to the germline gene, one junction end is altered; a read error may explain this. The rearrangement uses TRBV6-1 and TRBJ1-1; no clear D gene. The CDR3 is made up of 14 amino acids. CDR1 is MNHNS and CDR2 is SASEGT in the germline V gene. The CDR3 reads CAIADPALNTEAFF. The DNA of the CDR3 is TGTGCCATCGCGGACCCCGCCCTGAATACTGAAGCTTTCTTT.

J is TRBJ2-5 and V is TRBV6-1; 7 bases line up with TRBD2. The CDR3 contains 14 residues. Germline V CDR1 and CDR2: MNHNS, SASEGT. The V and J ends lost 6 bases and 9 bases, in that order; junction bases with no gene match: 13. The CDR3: CASSPSSGTWAQYF. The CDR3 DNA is TGTGCCAGCAGCCCTTCTAGCGGCACATGGGCCCAGTACTTC.

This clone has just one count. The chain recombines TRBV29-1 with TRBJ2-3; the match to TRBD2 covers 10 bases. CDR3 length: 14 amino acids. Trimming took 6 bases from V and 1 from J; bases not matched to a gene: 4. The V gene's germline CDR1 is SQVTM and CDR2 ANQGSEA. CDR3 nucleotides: TGCAGCGTGATTCTAGCGGGAGGCACAGATACGCAGTATTTT. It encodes CSVILAGGTDTQYF.

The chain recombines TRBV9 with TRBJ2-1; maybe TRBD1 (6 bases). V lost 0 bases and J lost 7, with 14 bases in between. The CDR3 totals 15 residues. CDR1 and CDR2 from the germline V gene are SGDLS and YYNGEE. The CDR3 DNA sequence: TGTGCCAGCAGCGTAGTTGGGGGCGGTTGGAATGAGCAGTTCTTC. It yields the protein CASSVVGGGWNEQFF.

The CDR3 is CASSPQKGRDAYYEQYF. The DNA for the CDR3 is TGCGCCAGCAGCCCACAAAAGGGGCGGGACGCTTACTACGAGCAGTACTTC. The chain has TRBV4-1 and TRBJ2-7; TRBD2 is a possible D gene (6 bases). Germline V lookup: CDR1 MGHRA, CDR2 YSYEKL. Trimming left V 4 bases short and J 3 bases short, with 22 bases between. CDR3 length: 17 residues.

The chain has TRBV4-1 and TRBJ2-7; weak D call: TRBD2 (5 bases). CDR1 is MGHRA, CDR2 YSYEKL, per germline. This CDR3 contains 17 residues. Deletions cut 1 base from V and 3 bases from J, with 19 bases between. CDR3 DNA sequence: TGCGCCAGCAGCCAAGTACTGCAGAGCGGAAAACTCTACGAGCAGTACTTC. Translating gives CASSQVLQSGKLYEQYF.

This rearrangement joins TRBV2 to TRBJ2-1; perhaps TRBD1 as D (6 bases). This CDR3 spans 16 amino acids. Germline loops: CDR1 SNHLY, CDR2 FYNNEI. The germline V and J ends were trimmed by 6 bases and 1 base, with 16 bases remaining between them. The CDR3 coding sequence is TGTGCCAGCAGCCGCAGGGGATCTGGATCCTACAATGAGCAGTTCTTC. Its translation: CASSRRGSGSYNEQFF.

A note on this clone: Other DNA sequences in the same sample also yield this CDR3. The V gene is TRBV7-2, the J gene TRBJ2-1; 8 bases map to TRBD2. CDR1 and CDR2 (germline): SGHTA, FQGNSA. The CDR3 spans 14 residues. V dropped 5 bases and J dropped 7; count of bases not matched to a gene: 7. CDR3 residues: CASSPRTSNNEQFF. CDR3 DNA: TGTGCCAGCAGCCCCCGGACTAGCAATAATGAGCAGTTCTTC.

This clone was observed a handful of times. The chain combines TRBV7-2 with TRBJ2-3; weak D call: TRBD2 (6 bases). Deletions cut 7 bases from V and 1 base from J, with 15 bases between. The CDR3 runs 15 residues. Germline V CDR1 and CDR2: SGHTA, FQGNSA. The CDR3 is CASIAPGVRTDTQYF. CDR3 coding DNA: TGTGCCAGCATTGCCCCGGGAGTGCGCACAGATACGCAGTATTTT. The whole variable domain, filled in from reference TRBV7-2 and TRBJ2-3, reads GAGVSQSPSNKVTEKGKDVELRCDPISGHTALYWYRQSLGQGLEFLIYFQGNSAPDKSGLPSDRFSAERTGGSVSTLTIQRTQQEDSAVYLCASIAPGVRTDTQYFGPGTRLTVL.

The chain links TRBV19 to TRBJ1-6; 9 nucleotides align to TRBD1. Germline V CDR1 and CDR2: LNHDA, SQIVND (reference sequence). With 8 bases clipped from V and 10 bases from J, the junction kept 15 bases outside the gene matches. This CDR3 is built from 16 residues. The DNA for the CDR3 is TGTGCCAGTCGGGGGACAGGGCGGAGATTAGAATCACCCCTCCACTTT. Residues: CASRGTGRRLESPLHF. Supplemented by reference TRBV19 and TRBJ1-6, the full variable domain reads DGGITQSPKYLFRKEGQNVTLSCEQNLNHDAMYWYRQDPGQGLRLIYYSQIVNDFQKGDIAEGYSVSREKKESFPLTVTSAQKNPTAFYLCASRGTGRRLESPLHFGNGTRLTVT.

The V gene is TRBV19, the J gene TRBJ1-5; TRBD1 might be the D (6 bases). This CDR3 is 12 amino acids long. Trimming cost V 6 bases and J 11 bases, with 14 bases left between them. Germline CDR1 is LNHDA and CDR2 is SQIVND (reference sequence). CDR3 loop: CASRGGSHSQHF. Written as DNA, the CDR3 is TGTGCCAGTAGAGGGGGGTCCCACTCCCAGCATTTT.

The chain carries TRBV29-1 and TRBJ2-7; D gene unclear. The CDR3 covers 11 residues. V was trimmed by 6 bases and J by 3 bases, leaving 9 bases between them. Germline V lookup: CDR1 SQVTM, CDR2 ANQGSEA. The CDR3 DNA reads TGCAGCGTCGACACGAGCTACGAGCAGTACTTC. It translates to CSVDTSYEQYF.

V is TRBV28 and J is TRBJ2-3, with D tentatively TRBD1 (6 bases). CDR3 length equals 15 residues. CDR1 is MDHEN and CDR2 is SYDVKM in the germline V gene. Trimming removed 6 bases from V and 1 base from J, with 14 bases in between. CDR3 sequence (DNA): TGTGCCAGCAGAGGTCAGGGGCGCGGCACAGATACGCAGTATTTT. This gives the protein CASRGQGRGTDTQYF.

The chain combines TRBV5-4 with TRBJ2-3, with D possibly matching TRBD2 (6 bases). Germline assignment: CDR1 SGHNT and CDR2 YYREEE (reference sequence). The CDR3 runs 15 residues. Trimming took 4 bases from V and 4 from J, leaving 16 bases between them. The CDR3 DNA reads TGTGCCAGCAGCCCTCTCGCGGGGAGAGCAGATACGCAGTATTTT. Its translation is CASSPLAGRADTQYF. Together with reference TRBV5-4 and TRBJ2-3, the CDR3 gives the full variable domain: ETGVTQSPTHLIKTRGQQVTLRCSSQSGHNTVSWYQQALGQGPQFIFQYYREEENGRGNFPPRFSGLQFPNYSSELNVNALELDDSALYLCASSPLAGRADTQYFGPGTRLTVL.

For the CDR3, the DNA is TGTGCCAGCACTCGACCGCGAGCCTCTGGAAACACCATATATTTT. Amino acid sequence: CASTRPRASGNTIYF. V is TRBV28 and J is TRBJ1-3; no firm D call. This CDR3 is built from 15 residues. From germline, CDR1 is MDHEN and CDR2 SYDVKM. The ends were cut back, 7 bases at V and 0 bases at J, with 13 bases in the middle. The full variable domain, in which reference TRBV28 and TRBJ1-3 provide the parts outside the CDR3, is DVKVTQSSRYLVKRTGEKVFLECVQDMDHENMFWYRQDPGLGLRLIYFSYDVKMKEKGDIPEGYSVSREKKERFSLILESASTNQTSMYLCASTRPRASGNTIYFGEGSWLTVV.